Each of the 14 T cell receptor beta chains below was sequenced from the same sample in a study of CXCR3-negative and CXCR3-positive naive CD8 T cells. It was by 5' RACE with UMI labels that the TRB cDNA libraries were prepared. TCRdb processed the 5' RACE reads again and assigns one entry to each CDR3 protein, with no DNA. The ten top clones account for 1.1%, within a sample of fewer than 95,000 distinct CDR3 sequences. Source material: naive CXCR3- CD8+ T cells from blood. Subset noted: CD45RO-CCR7+CD27+CD95- naive CD8+ T cells lacking CXCR3 (TNR3-). Receptors originate from a human donor in good health. Some clones in this sample may be carry-over from other donors' samples.

J is TRBJ2-1 and V is TRBV9. CDR3 length: 16 amino acids. Germline V CDR1 and CDR2: SGDLS, YYNGEE. CDR3 sequence reads: CASSVARAGVYNEQFF.

V gene TRBV29-1 combines with J gene TRBJ2-7; TCRdb calls TRBD1, which cannot be checked without DNA. CDR1 and CDR2 from the germline V gene are SQVTM and ANQGSEA. This CDR3 is 13 amino acids long. CDR3 sequence: CSVIIRDPYEQYF.

CDR3: CSVQTNYGYTF. The chain employs TRBV29-1 and TRBJ1-2. Germline loops: CDR1 SQVTM, CDR2 ANQGSEA. The CDR3 loop spans 11 amino acids.

J is TRBJ2-7 and V is TRBV12-3 or TRBV12-4; the TCRdb call, TRBD1, lacks DNA for checking. This CDR3 is 14 amino acids long. CDR3 sequence reads: CASKGDSDPYEQYF.

The gene calls are TRBV28 and TRBJ2-1. The CDR3 totals 12 residues. Germline assignment: CDR1 MDHEN and CDR2 SYDVKM. The CDR3 here is CASSLGINEQFF.

V is TRBV20-1 and J is TRBJ2-7; as DNA is missing, the TRBD2 call by TCRdb cannot be tested. The CDR3 contains 13 residues. Germline V gene sequence: CDR1 DFQATT, CDR2 SNEGSKA (reference sequence). CDR3: CSARLAGTYEQYF.

The chain links TRBV2 to TRBJ2-6; the D call of TRBD1 rests on TCRdb alone, since no DNA is present to check it. The CDR3 totals 14 residues. Germline V gene lookup returns CDR1 SNHLY and CDR2 FYNNEI. This chain's CDR3 is CASSNPVGPNVLTF. Supplemented by reference TRBV2 and TRBJ2-6, the full variable domain reads EPEVTQTPSHQVTQMGQEVILRCVPISNHLYFYWYRQILGQKVEFLVSFYNNEISEKSEIFDDQFSVERPDGSNFTLKIRSTKLEDSAMYFCASSNPVGPNVLTFGAGSRLTVL.

The genes are TRBV11-3 and TRBJ2-1; TCRdb's D call of TRBD1 is untestable without DNA. The CDR3 covers 13 residues. CDR1 and CDR2 from the germline V gene are SGHNT and YENEEA. The CDR3 is CASRDRGSNEQFF.

The chain joins TRBV7-3 to TRBJ2-5; there is no DNA to check the TCRdb D call of TRBD1. Germline CDR1 is SGHTA and CDR2 is FQGTGA. The CDR3 covers 15 residues. The CDR3 is CASSLAGGHQETQYF.

The chain has TRBV6-2 or TRBV6-3 and TRBJ2-2. The CDR3 runs to 11 residues. Germline V gene sequence: CDR1 MNHEY, CDR2 SVGEGT. CDR3 amino acids: CASGSTGELFF.

The chain links TRBV7-9 to TRBJ2-5; the D gene TCRdb calls, TRBD2, cannot be checked with no DNA. The CDR3 totals 14 residues. CDR1 and CDR2 from the germline V gene are SEHNR and FQNEAQ (reference sequence). CDR3 in amino acids: CASSPEGWQETQYF.

CDR3 sequence: CSAPPAGTEEETQYF. The V and J genes are TRBV20-1 and TRBJ2-5; without DNA, the TCRdb call of TRBD1 cannot be checked. Germline-derived CDR1 and CDR2 are DFQATT and SNEGSKA (reference sequence). The CDR3 consists of 15 residues.

V and J are TRBV27 and TRBJ1-5; as DNA is missing, the TRBD1 call by TCRdb cannot be tested. In germline, CDR1 is MNHEY, CDR2 SMNVEV (reference sequence). The CDR3 consists of 13 residues. This CDR3 is CASSPGGGHPQHF.

The chain employs TRBV7-3 and TRBJ2-7. In germline, CDR1 is SGHTA, CDR2 FQGTGA. The CDR3 runs 13 residues. The CDR3 loop is CASSQDSTYEQYF.